The clone carrying this T cell receptor (beta chain) was counted a few times. Antigen: not known. This sample stems from a study of beta chain features in type 1 diabetes. The whole isolated RNA underwent reverse transcription, so sequencing captured expressed TCRB transcripts. Sequenced by immunoSEQ multiplex PCR; TCRdb stores in-frame clones only, minus some. The repertoire holds hundreds of thousands of clones, around 15% seen once, with around 0.1% in the top ten. Study-level findings and limits: Any HLA type influence on TCRB rearrangement was left unresolved here. For patients, the naive, central memory and Treg TCRB repertoires appeared more alike than for healthy donors.

V gave up 1 base and J gave up 0 bases, with 9 bases separating them. The CDR3 runs 15 residues. Germline lookup yields CDR1 MNHNY and CDR2 SVGAGI (reference sequence). This receptor was identified in a man between 18 and 29 years old in good health. Sample: naive CD4+ T cells from blood. This chain links TRBV6-6 with TRBJ1-1; D remains ambiguous. The CDR3 loop reads CASSYLAGMNTEAFF. The CDR3, as DNA: TGTGCCAGCAGTTACTTGGCGGGTATGAACACTGAAGCTTTCTTT.